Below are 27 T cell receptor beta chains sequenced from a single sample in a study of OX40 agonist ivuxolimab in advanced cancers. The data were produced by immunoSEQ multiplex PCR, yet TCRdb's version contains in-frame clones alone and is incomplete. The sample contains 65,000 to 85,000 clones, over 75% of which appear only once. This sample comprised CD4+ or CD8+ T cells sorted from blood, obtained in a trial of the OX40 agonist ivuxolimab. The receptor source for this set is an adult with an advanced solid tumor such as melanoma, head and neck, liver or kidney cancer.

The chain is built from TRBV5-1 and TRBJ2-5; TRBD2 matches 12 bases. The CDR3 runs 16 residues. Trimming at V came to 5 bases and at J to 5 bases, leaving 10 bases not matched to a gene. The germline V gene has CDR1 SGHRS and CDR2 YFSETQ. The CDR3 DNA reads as TGCGCCAGCAGAAAAGCTAGCGGGGGGGCCGAGGAGACCCAGTACTTC. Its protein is CASRKASGGAEETQYF.

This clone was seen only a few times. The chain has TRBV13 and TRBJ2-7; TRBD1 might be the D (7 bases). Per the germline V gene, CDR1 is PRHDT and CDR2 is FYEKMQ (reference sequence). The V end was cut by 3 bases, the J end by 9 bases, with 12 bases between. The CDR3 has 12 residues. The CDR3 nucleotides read TGTGCCAGCAGCTTCGCTCAGGGGGGGCAGTACTTC. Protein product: CASSFAQGGQYF.

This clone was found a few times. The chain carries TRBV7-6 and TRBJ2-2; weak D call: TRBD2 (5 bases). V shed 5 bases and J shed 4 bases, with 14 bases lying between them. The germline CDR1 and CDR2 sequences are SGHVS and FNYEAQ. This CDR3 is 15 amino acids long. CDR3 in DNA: TGTGCCAGCAGCACCCCCGGACTTCCCACCGGGGAGCTGTTTTTT. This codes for CASSTPGLPTGELFF.

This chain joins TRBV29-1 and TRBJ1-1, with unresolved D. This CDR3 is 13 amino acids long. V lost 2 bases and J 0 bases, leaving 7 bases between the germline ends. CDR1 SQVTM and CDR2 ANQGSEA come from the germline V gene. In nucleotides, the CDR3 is TGCAGCGTTGAACGACAATTGAACACTGAAGCTTTCTTT. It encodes CSVERQLNTEAFF.

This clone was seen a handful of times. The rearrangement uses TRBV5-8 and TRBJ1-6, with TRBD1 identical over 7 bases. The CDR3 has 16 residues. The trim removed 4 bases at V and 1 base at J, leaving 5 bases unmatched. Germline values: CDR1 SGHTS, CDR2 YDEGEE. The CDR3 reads CASSRYRGSYNSPLHF. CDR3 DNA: TGTGCCAGCAGCAGGTACAGGGGATCCTATAATTCACCCCTCCACTTT. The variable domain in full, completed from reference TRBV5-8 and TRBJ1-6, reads EAGVTQSPTHLIKTRGQQATLRCSPISGHTSVYWYQQALGLGLQFLLWYDEGEERNRGNFPPRFSGRQFPNYSSELNVNALELEDSALYLCASSRYRGSYNSPLHFGNGTRLTVT.

The CDR3 spells CASSPRDMSNQPQHF. In DNA, the CDR3 is TGTGCCAGCAGCCCAAGGGATATGAGCAATCAGCCCCAGCATTTT. The chain employs TRBV7-2 and TRBJ1-5; D not resolved. Between the trimmed V and J ends, which lost 5 bases and 1 base, there was a span of 12 bases. The CDR3 length is 15 residues. Germline CDR1 reads SGHTA; CDR2 reads FQGNSA.

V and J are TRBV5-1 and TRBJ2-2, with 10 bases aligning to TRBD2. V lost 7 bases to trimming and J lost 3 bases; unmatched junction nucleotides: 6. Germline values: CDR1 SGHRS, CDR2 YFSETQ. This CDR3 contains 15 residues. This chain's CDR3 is CASGASGGYTGELFF. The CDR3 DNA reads TGCGCCAGCGGGGCTAGCGGGGGATACACCGGGGAGCTGTTTTTT. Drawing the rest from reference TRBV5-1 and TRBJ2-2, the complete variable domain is KAGVTQTPRYLIKTRGQQVTLSCSPISGHRSVSWYQQTPGQGLQFLFEYFSETQRNKGNFPGRFSGRQFSNSRSEMNVSTLELGDSALYLCASGASGGYTGELFFGEGSRLTVL.

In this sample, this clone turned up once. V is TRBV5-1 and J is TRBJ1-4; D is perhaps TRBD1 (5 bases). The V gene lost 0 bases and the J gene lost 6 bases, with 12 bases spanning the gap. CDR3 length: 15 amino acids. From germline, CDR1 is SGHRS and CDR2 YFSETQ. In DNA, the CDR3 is TGCGCCAGCAGCTTGGGGGGGTCGGCCGATGAAAAACTGTTTTTT. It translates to CASSLGGSADEKLFF. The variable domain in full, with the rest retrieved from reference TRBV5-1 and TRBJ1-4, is KAGVTQTPRYLIKTRGQQVTLSCSPISGHRSVSWYQQTPGQGLQFLFEYFSETQRNKGNFPGRFSGRQFSNSRSEMNVSTLELGDSALYLCASSLGGSADEKLFFGSGTQLSVL.

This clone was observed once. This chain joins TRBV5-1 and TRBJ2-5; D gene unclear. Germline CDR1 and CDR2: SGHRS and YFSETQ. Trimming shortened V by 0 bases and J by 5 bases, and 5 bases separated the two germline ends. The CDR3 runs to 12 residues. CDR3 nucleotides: TGCGCCAGCAGCTTGGAGACGGAGACCCAGTACTTC. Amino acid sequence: CASSLETETQYF.

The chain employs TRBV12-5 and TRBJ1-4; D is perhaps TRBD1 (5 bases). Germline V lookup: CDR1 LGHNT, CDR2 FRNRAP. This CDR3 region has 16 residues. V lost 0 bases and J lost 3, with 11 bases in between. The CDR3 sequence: CASGLVLWGSNEKLFF. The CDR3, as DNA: TGTGCTAGTGGTTTGGTTTTGTGGGGGTCTAATGAAAAACTGTTTTTT.

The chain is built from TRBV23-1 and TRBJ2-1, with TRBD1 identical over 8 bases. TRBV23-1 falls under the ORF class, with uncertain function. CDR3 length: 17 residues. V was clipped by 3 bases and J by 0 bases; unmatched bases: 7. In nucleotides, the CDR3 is TGCGCCAGCAGTCATATACCAACAGGGGGCTCCTACAATGAGCAGTTCTTC. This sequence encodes CASSHIPTGGSYNEQFF.

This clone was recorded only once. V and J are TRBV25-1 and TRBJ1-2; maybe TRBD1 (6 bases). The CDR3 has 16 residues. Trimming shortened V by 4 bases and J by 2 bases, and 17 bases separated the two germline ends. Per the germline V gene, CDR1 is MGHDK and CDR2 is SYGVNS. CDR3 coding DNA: TGTGCCAGCAGTGGACCCCAGGGACACTACAACTATGGCTACACCTTC. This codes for CASSGPQGHYNYGYTF.

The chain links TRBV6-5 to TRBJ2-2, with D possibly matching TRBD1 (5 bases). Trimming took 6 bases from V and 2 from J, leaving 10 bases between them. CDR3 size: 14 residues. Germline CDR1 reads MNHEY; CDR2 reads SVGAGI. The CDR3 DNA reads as TGTGCCAGCAGGTCAACAGGAAACACCGGGGAGCTGTTTTTT. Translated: CASRSTGNTGELFF.

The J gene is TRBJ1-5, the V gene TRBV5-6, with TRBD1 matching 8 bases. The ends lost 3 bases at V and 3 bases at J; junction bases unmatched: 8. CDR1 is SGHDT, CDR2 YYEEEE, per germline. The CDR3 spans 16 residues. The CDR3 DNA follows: TGTGCCAGCAGCTCCCGAGGCAGGGGGCTCAATCAGCCCCAGCATTTT. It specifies CASSSRGRGLNQPQHF. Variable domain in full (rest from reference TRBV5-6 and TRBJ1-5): DAGVTQSPTHLIKTRGQQVTLRCSPKSGHDTVSWYQQALGQGPQFIFQYYEEEERQRGNFPDRFSGHQFPNYSSELNVNALLLGDSALYLCASSSRGRGLNQPQHFGDGTRLSIL.

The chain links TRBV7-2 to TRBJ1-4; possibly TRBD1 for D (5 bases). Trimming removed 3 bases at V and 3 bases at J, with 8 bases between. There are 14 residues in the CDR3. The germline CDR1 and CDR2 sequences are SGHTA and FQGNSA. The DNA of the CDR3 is TGTGCCAGCAGCTTTAAGGGGTCTAATGAAAAACTGTTTTTT. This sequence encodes CASSFKGSNEKLFF.

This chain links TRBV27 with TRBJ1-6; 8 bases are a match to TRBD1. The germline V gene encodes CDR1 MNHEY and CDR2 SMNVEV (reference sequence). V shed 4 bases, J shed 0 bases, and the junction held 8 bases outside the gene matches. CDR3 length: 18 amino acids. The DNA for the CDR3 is TGTGCCAGCAGTTGGACAGGGATTGGGGTCTCCTATAATTCACCCCTCCACTTT. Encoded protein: CASSWTGIGVSYNSPLHF.

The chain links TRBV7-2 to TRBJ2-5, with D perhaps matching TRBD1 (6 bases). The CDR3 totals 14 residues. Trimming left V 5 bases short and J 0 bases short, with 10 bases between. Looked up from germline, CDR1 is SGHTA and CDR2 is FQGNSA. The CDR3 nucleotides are TGTGCCAGCAGCCCTAGACAGGACCAAGAGACCCAGTACTTC. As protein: CASSPRQDQETQYF.

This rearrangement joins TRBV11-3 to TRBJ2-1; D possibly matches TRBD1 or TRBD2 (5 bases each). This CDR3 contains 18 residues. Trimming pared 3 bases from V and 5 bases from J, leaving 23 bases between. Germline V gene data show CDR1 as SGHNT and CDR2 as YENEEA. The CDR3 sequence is CASSFSTTTGRAHNEQFF. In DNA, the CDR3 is TGTGCCAGCAGCTTTAGTACGACGACGGGACGGGCCCACAATGAGCAGTTCTTC.

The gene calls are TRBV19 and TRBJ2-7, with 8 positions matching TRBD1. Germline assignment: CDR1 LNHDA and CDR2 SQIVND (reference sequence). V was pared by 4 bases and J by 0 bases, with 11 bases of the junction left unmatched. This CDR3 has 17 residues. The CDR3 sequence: CASSTRTGPWASYEQYF. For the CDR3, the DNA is TGTGCCAGTAGTACCCGGACAGGGCCGTGGGCCTCCTACGAGCAGTACTTC.

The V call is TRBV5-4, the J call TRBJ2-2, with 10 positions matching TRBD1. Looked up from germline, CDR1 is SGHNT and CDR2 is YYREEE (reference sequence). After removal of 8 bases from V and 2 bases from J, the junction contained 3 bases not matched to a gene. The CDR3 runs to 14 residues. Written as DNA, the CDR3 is TGTGCCAGTCGACAGGGGGCAAACACCGGGGAGCTGTTTTTT. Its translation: CASRQGANTGELFF.

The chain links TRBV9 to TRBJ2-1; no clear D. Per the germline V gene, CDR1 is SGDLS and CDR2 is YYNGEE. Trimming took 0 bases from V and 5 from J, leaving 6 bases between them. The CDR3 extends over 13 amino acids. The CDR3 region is CASSVARHNEQFF. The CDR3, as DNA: TGTGCCAGCAGCGTAGCCCGCCACAATGAGCAGTTCTTC.

In nucleotides, the CDR3 is TGTGCCAGCACCCCTTCTGACACATATAACTATGGCTACACCTTC. It yields the protein CASTPSDTYNYGYTF. V gene TRBV7-9 combines with J gene TRBJ1-2; D unresolved. The CDR3 runs to 15 residues. The germline V and J ends were trimmed by 7 bases and 1 base, with 16 bases remaining between them. Germline CDR1 SEHNR, CDR2 FQNEAQ (reference sequence).

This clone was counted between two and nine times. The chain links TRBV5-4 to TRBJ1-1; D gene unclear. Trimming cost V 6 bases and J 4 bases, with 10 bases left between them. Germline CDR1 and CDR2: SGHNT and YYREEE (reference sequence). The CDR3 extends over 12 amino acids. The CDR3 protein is CASKGEFTEAFF. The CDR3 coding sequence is TGTGCCAGCAAGGGTGAGTTCACTGAAGCTTTCTTT.

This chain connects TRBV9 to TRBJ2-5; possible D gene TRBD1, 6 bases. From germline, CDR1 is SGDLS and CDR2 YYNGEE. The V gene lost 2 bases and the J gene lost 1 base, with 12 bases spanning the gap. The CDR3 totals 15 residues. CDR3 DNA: TGTGCCAGCAGCGTTAACTCAGGGGCCCAAGAGACCCAGTACTTC. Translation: CASSVNSGAQETQYF.

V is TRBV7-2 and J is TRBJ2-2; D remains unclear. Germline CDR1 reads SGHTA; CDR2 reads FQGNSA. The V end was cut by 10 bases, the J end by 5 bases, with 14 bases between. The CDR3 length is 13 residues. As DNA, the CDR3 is TGTGCCATCGAAGTAGGGTTAACCGGGGAGCTGTTTTTT. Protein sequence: CAIEVGLTGELFF.

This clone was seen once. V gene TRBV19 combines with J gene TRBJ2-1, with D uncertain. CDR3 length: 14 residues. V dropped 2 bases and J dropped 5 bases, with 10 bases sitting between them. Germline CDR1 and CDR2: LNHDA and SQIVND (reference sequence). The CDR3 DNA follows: TGTGCCAGTAGTATACGTGTAGTTGACAATGAGCAGTTCTTC. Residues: CASSIRVVDNEQFF.

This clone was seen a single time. CDR3 in DNA: TGTGCCAGCAGCATTAGCGGGGGGGCCGTTGGAAATGAGCAGTTCTTC. Amino acid sequence: CASSISGGAVGNEQFF. The chain uses TRBV9 and TRBJ2-1, with 11 positions matching TRBD2. The CDR3 runs 16 residues. V was clipped by 4 bases and J by 7 bases; unmatched bases: 10. The germline CDR1 and CDR2 sequences are SGDLS and YYNGEE.